This passage covers 13 T cell receptor beta chains from one sample sequenced in a study of shared clonotypes between healthy human individuals. Terminally differentiated effector memory CD45RA+ cells were left out of the naive CD8 fraction, which was CD45RO-negative and positively selected for CCR7. The method was immunoSEQ multiplex PCR; TCRdb's version includes in-frame clones alone and lacks a portion of them. The table includes about 750,000 clones, around 93% detected once. The sequenced sample consisted of naive CD8+ T cells sorted from blood. These receptors originate from a man aged 25 to 45 in good health.

This sequence joins TRBV27 and TRBJ2-3; possibly TRBD1 for D (6 bases). Germline V lookup: CDR1 MNHEY, CDR2 SMNVEV (reference sequence). This CDR3 has 13 residues. V lost 6 bases to trimming and J lost 9 bases, with 16 bases between them. The CDR3 DNA is TGTGCCAGCAGCCCAAACAGGGAGATGACGCAGTATTTT. As protein: CASSPNREMTQYF.

The chain employs TRBV7-2 and TRBJ2-5; D unresolved. V dropped 1 base and J dropped 4 bases, with 13 bases sitting between them. Per germline, CDR1 SGHTA and CDR2 FQGNSA. This CDR3 comprises 15 residues. In DNA, the CDR3 is TGTGCCAGCAGCTTAGGGGTTGGAGTATCAGAGACCCAGTACTTC. Protein: CASSLGVGVSETQYF.

This chain joins TRBV28 and TRBJ1-2; TRBD1 is a possible D gene (5 bases). Germline assignment: CDR1 MDHEN and CDR2 SYDVKM. The length of the CDR3 is 14 residues. Trimming took off 4 bases at V and 0 bases at J, with 9 bases between the two ends. CDR3 nucleotides: TGTGCCAGCAGTTCCGGGGGAACTAACTATGGCTACACCTTC. Translated: CASSSGGTNYGYTF.

The chain combines TRBV28 with TRBJ2-3, with D perhaps TRBD1 (6 bases). The V end was cut by 3 bases, the J end by 0 bases, with 13 bases between. Per the germline V gene, CDR1 is MDHEN and CDR2 is SYDVKM. CDR3 length equals 16 residues. For the CDR3, the DNA is TGTGCCAGCAGTTTCACAGGGTTCCTGAGCACAGATACGCAGTATTTT. Residues: CASSFTGFLSTDTQYF.

The gene calls are TRBV5-1 and TRBJ2-3, with D unclear. V lost 2 bases and J 5 bases, leaving 9 bases between the germline ends. This CDR3 has 13 residues. The germline gives CDR1 SGHRS, CDR2 YFSETQ. CDR3 in DNA: TGCGCCAGCAGCTTAGAGAACGAAGATACGCAGTATTTT. Translated: CASSLENEDTQYF.

This chain joins TRBV29-1 and TRBJ2-2; the match to TRBD2 covers 8 bases. Trimming removed 4 bases from V and 5 bases from J; junction bases left unmatched: 0. The CDR3 is 12 residues long. Germline V gives CDR1 SQVTM, CDR2 ANQGSEA. CDR3 sequence reads: CSVVAGTGELFF. The CDR3 DNA reads as TGCAGCGTTGTAGCGGGAACCGGGGAGCTGTTTTTT.

The CDR3 DNA sequence: TGTGCCAGCAGAGGGCTAGGGGACAGTTTTCATTTT. This sequence encodes CASRGLGDSFHF. The V and J genes are TRBV2 and TRBJ1-5; 7 bases agree with TRBD1. CDR1 SNHLY and CDR2 FYNNEI come from the germline V gene. The CDR3 runs to 12 residues. After removal of 6 bases from V and 16 bases from J, the junction contained 12 bases not matched to a gene.

This chain links TRBV11-3 with TRBJ2-1; 13 positions match TRBD2. The germline V gene has CDR1 SGHNT and CDR2 YENEEA. CDR3 length equals 17 residues. V dropped 3 bases and J dropped 10; count of bases not matched to a gene: 12. DNA for the CDR3: TGTGCCAGCAGCTTGACACCACTAGCGGGAGGGCCCGGAGAGCAGTTCTTC. Amino acid sequence: CASSLTPLAGGPGEQFF. Filled out from reference TRBV11-3 and TRBJ2-1, the complete variable domain reads EAGVVQSPRYKIIEKKQPVAFWCNPISGHNTLYWYLQNLGQGPELLIRYENEEAVDDSQLPKDRFSAERLKGVDSTLKIQPAELGDSAVYLCASSLTPLAGGPGEQFFGPGTRLTVL.

This chain uses TRBV6-6 with TRBJ2-1; TRBD2 agrees at 9 bases. In germline, CDR1 is MNHNY, CDR2 SVGAGI (reference sequence). V shed 5 bases and J 3 bases; nucleotides not matched to a gene: 5. The CDR3 is 15 amino acids. CDR3 residues: CASSETSGNYNEQFF. In DNA form, the CDR3 reads TGTGCCAGCAGTGAGACTAGCGGCAACTACAATGAGCAGTTCTTC.

The chain is built from TRBV27 and TRBJ1-1; no clear D. The length of the CDR3 is 13 residues. The V and J ends lost 7 bases and 5 bases respectively, with 14 bases between them. CDR1 and CDR2 (germline): MNHEY, SMNVEV (reference sequence). The CDR3 DNA is TGTGCCAGCACCGACTGGGATGGAACTGAAGCTTTCTTT. Amino acid sequence: CASTDWDGTEAFF.

V gene TRBV30 combines with J gene TRBJ2-5; D is unresolved. Germline CDR1 reads GTSNPN; CDR2 reads SVGIG (reference sequence). Deletions cut 2 bases from V and 5 bases from J, with 15 bases between. This CDR3 is built from 14 residues. The CDR3 DNA reads TGTGCCTGGAGTCACCCTATCACGAGGGAGACCCAGTACTTC. Its translation: CAWSHPITRETQYF.

This clone was found many times. The CDR3 is CASSGRSGELFF. CDR3 in DNA: TGTGCCAGCAGCGGACGATCCGGGGAGCTGTTTTTT. This chain joins TRBV7-9 and TRBJ2-2; D call uncertain. Trimming removed 5 bases at V and 6 bases at J, with 7 bases between. Per the germline V gene, CDR1 is SEHNR and CDR2 is FQNEAQ (reference sequence). The CDR3 is 12 residues long.

For this clone: Mismatch with germline at one junction end may stem from a read error. Within the sample, other DNA sequences also encode this same CDR3. This chain joins TRBV7-9 and TRBJ2-5; no clear D. Germline values: CDR1 SEHNR, CDR2 FQNEAQ (reference sequence). The CDR3 loop spans 13 amino acids. CDR3 sequence: CASSLGNQETQYF. DNA of the CDR3: TGTGCCAGCAGTTTAGGAAACCAAGAGACCCAGTACTTC.